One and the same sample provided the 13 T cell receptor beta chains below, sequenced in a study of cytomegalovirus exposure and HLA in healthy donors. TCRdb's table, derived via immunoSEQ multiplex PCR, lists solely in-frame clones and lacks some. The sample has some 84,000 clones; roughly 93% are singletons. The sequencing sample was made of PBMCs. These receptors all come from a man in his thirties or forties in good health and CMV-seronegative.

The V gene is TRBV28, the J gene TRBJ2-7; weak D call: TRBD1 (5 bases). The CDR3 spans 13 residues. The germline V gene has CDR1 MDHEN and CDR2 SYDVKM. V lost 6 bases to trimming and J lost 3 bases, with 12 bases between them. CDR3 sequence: CASRPQGIYEQYF. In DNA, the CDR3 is TGTGCCAGCAGACCTCAGGGAATCTACGAGCAGTACTTC.

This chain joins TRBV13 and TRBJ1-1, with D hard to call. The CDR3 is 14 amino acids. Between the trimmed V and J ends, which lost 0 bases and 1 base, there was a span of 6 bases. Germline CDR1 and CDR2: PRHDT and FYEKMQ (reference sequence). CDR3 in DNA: TGTGCCAGCAGCTTAGGGCCGCGGAACACTGAAGCTTTCTTT. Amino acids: CASSLGPRNTEAFF.

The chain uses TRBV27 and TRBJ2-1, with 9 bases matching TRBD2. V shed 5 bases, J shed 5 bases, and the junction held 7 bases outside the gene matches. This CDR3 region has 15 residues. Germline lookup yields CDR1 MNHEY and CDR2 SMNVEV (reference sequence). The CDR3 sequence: CASSLVSGRHNEQFF. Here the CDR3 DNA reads TGTGCCAGCAGTCTCGTTAGCGGGAGACACAATGAGCAGTTCTTC.

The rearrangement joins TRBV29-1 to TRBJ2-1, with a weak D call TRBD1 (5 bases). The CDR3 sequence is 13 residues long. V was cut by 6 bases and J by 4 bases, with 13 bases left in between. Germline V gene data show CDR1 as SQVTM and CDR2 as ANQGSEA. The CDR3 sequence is CSVRATGYNEQFF. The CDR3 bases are TGCAGCGTCCGGGCTACAGGATACAATGAGCAGTTCTTC.

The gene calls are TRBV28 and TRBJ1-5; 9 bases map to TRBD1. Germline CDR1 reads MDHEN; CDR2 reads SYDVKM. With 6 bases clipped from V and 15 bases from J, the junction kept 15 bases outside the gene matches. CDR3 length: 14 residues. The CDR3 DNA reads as TGTGCCAGCAGGGCCCTTACCGGGACAGGGATGGGGCATTTT. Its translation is CASRALTGTGMGHF.

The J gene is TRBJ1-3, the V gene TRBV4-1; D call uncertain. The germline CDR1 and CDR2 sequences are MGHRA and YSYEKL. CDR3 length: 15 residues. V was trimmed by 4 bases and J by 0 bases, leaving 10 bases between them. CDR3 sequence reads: CASSPTPDSGNTIYF. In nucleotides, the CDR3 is TGCGCCAGCAGCCCAACACCTGACTCTGGAAACACCATATATTTT.

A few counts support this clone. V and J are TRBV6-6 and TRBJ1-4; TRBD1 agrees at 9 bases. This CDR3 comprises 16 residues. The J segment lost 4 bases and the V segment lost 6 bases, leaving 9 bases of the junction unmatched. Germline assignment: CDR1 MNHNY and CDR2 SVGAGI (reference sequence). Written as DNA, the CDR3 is TGTGCCAGCAGACTCCCGGGACAGGGATATAATGAAAAACTGTTTTTT. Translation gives CASRLPGQGYNEKLFF.

DNA for the CDR3: TGTGCCAGCAGCAGCGTTAGGGGCGATCAGCCCCAGCATTTT. Protein sequence: CASSSVRGDQPQHF. This chain uses TRBV6-1 with TRBJ1-5; perhaps TRBD1 as D (5 bases). This CDR3 has 14 amino acids. Germline-derived CDR1 and CDR2 are MNHNS and SASEGT. Trimming left V 6 bases short and J 5 bases short, with 14 bases between.

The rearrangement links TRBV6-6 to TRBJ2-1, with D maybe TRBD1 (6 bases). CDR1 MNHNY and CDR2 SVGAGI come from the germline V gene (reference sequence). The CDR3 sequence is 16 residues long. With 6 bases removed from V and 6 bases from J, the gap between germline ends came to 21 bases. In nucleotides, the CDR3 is TGTGCCAGCAGCAGGGTCGGGCAGGGGCTTATCAATGAGCAGTTCTTC. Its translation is CASSRVGQGLINEQFF.

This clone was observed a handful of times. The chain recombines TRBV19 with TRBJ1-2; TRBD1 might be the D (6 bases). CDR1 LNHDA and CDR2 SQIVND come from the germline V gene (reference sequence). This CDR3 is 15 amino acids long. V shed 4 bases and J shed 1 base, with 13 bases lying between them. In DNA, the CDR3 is TGTGCCAGTAGTAGAGATCGGACAGTTAACTATGGCTACACCTTC. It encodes CASSRDRTVNYGYTF.

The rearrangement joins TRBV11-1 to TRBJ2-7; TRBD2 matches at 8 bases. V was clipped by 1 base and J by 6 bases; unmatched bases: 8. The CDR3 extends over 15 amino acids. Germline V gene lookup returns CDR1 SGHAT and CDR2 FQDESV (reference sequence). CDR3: CASSLEGSGKGEQYF. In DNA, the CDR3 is TGTGCCAGCAGCTTAGAGGGTAGCGGGAAGGGCGAGCAGTACTTC.

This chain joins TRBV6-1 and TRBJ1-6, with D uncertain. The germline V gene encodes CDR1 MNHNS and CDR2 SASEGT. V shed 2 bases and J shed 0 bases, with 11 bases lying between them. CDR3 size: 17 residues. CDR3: CASSERRQSSYNSPLHF. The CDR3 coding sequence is TGTGCCAGCAGTGAAAGGAGGCAGAGCTCCTATAATTCACCCCTCCACTTT.

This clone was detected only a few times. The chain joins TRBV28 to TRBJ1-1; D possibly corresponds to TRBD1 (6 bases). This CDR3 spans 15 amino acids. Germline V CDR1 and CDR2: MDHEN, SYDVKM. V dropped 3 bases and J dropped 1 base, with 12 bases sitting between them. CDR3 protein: CASSFPWTENTEAFF. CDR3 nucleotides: TGTGCCAGCAGTTTCCCCTGGACAGAGAACACTGAAGCTTTCTTT. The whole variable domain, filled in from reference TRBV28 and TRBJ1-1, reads DVKVTQSSRYLVKRTGEKVFLECVQDMDHENMFWYRQDPGLGLRLIYFSYDVKMKEKGDIPEGYSVSREKKERFSLILESASTNQTSMYLCASSFPWTENTEAFFGQGTRLTVV.